Below are 25 T cell receptor beta chains sequenced from a single sample in a study of Ad26.COV2.S vaccination and SARS-CoV-2 variants. Measured with immunoSEQ multiplex PCR; TCRdb has only the in-frame clones, and not every one. The sample includes about 350,000 clones, less than 90% of them seen just once. Documented treatment: around 19 received Ad26.COV2.S at low or high dose, single or two shots; five or six received placebo; per-sample allocation not given. The investigators took samples on day 63 after the first vaccine or placebo injection. The specimen comprised peripheral blood, sampled in a trial of Ad26.COV2.S vaccine versus placebo. These receptors were obtained from a person between 18 and 65 years old who received the Ad26.COV2.S COVID-19 vaccine or a placebo.

DNA for the CDR3: TGTGCCAGCAGCGTGGGACTAGCGGGAGTAATCCGGAATGAGCAGTTCTTC. Amino acid sequence: CASSVGLAGVIRNEQFF. The chain joins TRBV5-5 to TRBJ2-1; the match to TRBD2 covers 14 bases. Germline CDR1 reads SGHKS; CDR2 reads YYEKEE (reference sequence). The V gene end was trimmed by 4 bases and the J gene end by 7 bases; junction bases not matched to a gene: 10. The CDR3 is 17 residues long.

The genes are TRBV3-1 (or the pseudogene TRBV3-2) and TRBJ1-1; 7 positions agree with TRBD1. CDR1 is LGHDT and CDR2 is YNNKEL in the germline V gene (reference sequence). Germline trimming cut 6 bases from V and 0 bases from J; bases unmatched to any gene: 10. CDR3 length: 16 residues. The chain's CDR3 is CASRESTGDLNTEAFF. The CDR3 DNA reads TGTGCCAGCAGGGAATCAACAGGGGACTTGAACACTGAAGCTTTCTTT.

The gene calls are TRBV4-3 and TRBJ2-6; unclear D gene. The CDR3 length is 16 residues. Between the trimmed V and J ends, which lost 0 bases and 0 bases, there was a span of 6 bases. Germline V gene lookup returns CDR1 LGHNA and CDR2 YSLEER. CDR3 coding DNA: TGCGCCAGCAGCCAAGAAGGGAACTCTGGGGCCAACGTCCTGACTTTC. Its protein product is CASSQEGNSGANVLTF.

The chain links TRBV5-6 to TRBJ1-3; possible D gene TRBD1, 6 bases. This CDR3 is built from 16 residues. From germline, CDR1 is SGHDT and CDR2 YYEEEE. The V gene lost 0 bases and the J gene lost 3 bases, with 13 bases spanning the gap. The CDR3 sequence: CASSLVAGDFGNTIYF. CDR3 sequence (DNA): TGTGCCAGCAGCTTGGTGGCAGGGGATTTTGGAAACACCATATATTTT.

The chain joins TRBV28 to TRBJ1-5; 8 bases line up with TRBD1. The CDR3 totals 12 residues. The germline gives CDR1 MDHEN, CDR2 SYDVKM. The junction had 4 bases not matched to a gene; V was cut back by 9 bases and J by 6 bases. CDR3 DNA sequence: TGTGCCAGTGGACAGGGAATTCAGCCCCAGCATTTT. This codes for CASGQGIQPQHF.

This chain connects TRBV5-1 to TRBJ2-1; tentatively, D is TRBD1 (6 bases). This CDR3 spans 14 amino acids. Trimming cost V 4 bases and J 6 bases, with 14 bases left between them. Germline loops: CDR1 SGHRS, CDR2 YFSETQ. As DNA, the CDR3 is TGCGCCAGCAGCGACACAGGGAGTTCCAATGAGCAGTTCTTC. Translated, it gives CASSDTGSSNEQFF.

The V gene is TRBV4-3, the J gene TRBJ2-1; D gene ambiguous. In germline, CDR1 is LGHNA, CDR2 YSLEER. This CDR3 has 15 residues. V lost 1 base to trimming and J lost 2 bases, with 9 bases between them. The CDR3 loop reads CASSQVKTPYNEQFF. The CDR3 bases are TGCGCCAGCAGCCAAGTGAAGACACCCTACAATGAGCAGTTCTTC.

The chain couples TRBV29-1 to TRBJ2-3; D may be TRBD1 (6 bases). This CDR3 contains 12 residues. Trimming cost V 7 bases and J 1 base, with 9 bases left between them. The germline V gene has CDR1 SQVTM and CDR2 ANQGSEA. The CDR3 is CSAKGGTDTQYF. The CDR3 DNA sequence: TGCAGCGCAAAGGGGGGCACAGATACGCAGTATTTT.

The chain is built from TRBV19 and TRBJ2-7, with D perhaps TRBD2 (5 bases). This CDR3 region has 12 residues. Germline-derived CDR1 and CDR2 are LNHDA and SQIVND (reference sequence). Deletions cut 5 bases from V and 3 bases from J, with 8 bases between. This chain's CDR3 is CASSASGYEQYF. DNA of the CDR3: TGTGCCAGTAGTGCCAGCGGCTACGAGCAGTACTTC. The full variable domain, its missing parts supplied by reference TRBV19 and TRBJ2-7, is DGGITQSPKYLFRKEGQNVTLSCEQNLNHDAMYWYRQDPGQGLRLIYYSQIVNDFQKGDIAEGYSVSREKKESFPLTVTSAQKNPTAFYLCASSASGYEQYFGPGTRLTVT.

This chain connects TRBV3-1 (or the pseudogene TRBV3-2) to TRBJ2-5; maybe TRBD1 (5 bases). The CDR3 has 14 residues. CDR1 is LGHDT and CDR2 is YNNKEL in the germline V gene (reference sequence). The V and J ends lost 2 bases and 5 bases respectively, with 12 bases between them. CDR3 loop: CASSQSPRGETQYF. CDR3 DNA: TGTGCCAGCAGCCAATCGCCTAGGGGTGAGACCCAGTACTTC.

This chain connects TRBV24-1 to TRBJ2-1, with D perhaps being TRBD1 or TRBD2 (5 bases each). The ends were cut back, 4 bases at V and 9 bases at J, with 9 bases in the middle. This CDR3 comprises 12 residues. CDR1 and CDR2 from the germline V gene are KGHDR and SFDVKD. CDR3 amino acids: CATSEGPLEQFF. The CDR3 DNA reads TGTGCCACCAGTGAGGGACCACTTGAGCAGTTCTTC.

The table lists this clone with a count of one. The chain combines TRBV6-1 with TRBJ2-1; TRBD1 or TRBD2 may be the D gene (5 bases each). Germline assignment: CDR1 MNHNS and CDR2 SASEGT. CDR3 length: 15 amino acids. V was shortened by 2 bases and J by 4 bases, with 12 bases between the two germline ends. CDR3 coding DNA: TGTGCCAGCAGTGAACTGGCAGGGACGTACAATGAGCAGTTCTTC. Protein sequence: CASSELAGTYNEQFF.

The V gene is TRBV7-2, the J gene TRBJ1-4, with unresolved D. Germline lookup yields CDR1 SGHTA and CDR2 FQGNSA. This CDR3 region has 17 residues. V was shortened by 2 bases and J by 0 bases, with 13 bases between the two germline ends. Here the CDR3 reads CASSLTLGKATNEKLFF. CDR3 coding DNA: TGTGCCAGCAGCTTAACATTGGGGAAGGCAACTAATGAAAAACTGTTTTTT.

The V gene is TRBV9, the J gene TRBJ1-1; perhaps TRBD1 as D (6 bases). From germline, CDR1 is SGDLS and CDR2 YYNGEE. The CDR3 has 13 amino acids. V lost 5 bases and J 0 bases, leaving 8 bases between the germline ends. The CDR3 protein is CASSQGMNTEAFF. The CDR3 bases are TGTGCCAGCAGTCAGGGGATGAACACTGAAGCTTTCTTT.

J is TRBJ1-2 and V is TRBV11-2, with 10 nucleotides matching TRBD1. The germline CDR1 and CDR2 sequences are SGHAT and FQNNGV. CDR3 length: 16 amino acids. V lost 0 bases to trimming and J lost 4 bases; unmatched junction nucleotides: 5. The CDR3 DNA reads TGTGCCAGCAGCTTAGATGGGACAGGGGTTAGCTATGGCTACACCTTC. Amino acid sequence: CASSLDGTGVSYGYTF. Variable domain in full (rest from reference TRBV11-2 and TRBJ1-2): EAGVAQSPRYKIIEKRQSVAFWCNPISGHATLYWYQQILGQGPKLLIQFQNNGVVDDSQLPKDRFSAERLKGVDSTLKIQPAKLEDSAVYLCASSLDGTGVSYGYTFGSGTRLTVV.

The chain is built from TRBV28 and TRBJ2-5, with D possibly matching TRBD2 (7 bases). This CDR3 spans 15 amino acids. The V end was cut by 8 bases, the J end by 4 bases, with 20 bases between. Germline lookup yields CDR1 MDHEN and CDR2 SYDVKM. The chain's CDR3 is CASRKGGASGETQYF. For the CDR3, the DNA is TGTGCCAGCCGCAAGGGGGGGGCCTCGGGAGAGACCCAGTACTTC.

The chain couples TRBV7-9 to TRBJ1-2; TRBD1 matches 8 bases. The ends lost 4 bases at V and 1 base at J; junction bases unmatched: 5. Germline loops: CDR1 SEHNR, CDR2 FQNEAQ (reference sequence). The CDR3 is 15 amino acids. The CDR3 DNA is TGTGCCAGCAGCTCGACAGGGGTTATTAACTATGGCTACACCTTC. Amino acids: CASSSTGVINYGYTF.

The V call is TRBV27, the J call TRBJ2-1; D might be TRBD2 (6 bases). The germline V gene encodes CDR1 MNHEY and CDR2 SMNVEV (reference sequence). CDR3 length: 19 residues. V was clipped by 7 bases and J by 1 base, with 26 bases between them. The CDR3 DNA sequence: TGTGCCAGCACGAGGAGGGGATGGCAAGCGATGGGTTCCTACAATGAGCAGTTCTTC. It encodes CASTRRGWQAMGSYNEQFF.

This clone was counted a single time. The genes are TRBV27 and TRBJ2-5; D not certain. Trimming stripped 5 bases from V and 7 bases from J, with 17 bases between. The germline V gene encodes CDR1 MNHEY and CDR2 SMNVEV (reference sequence). The CDR3 is 14 amino acids. CDR3: CASSTRLVSGTQYF. For the CDR3, the DNA is TGTGCCAGCAGTACCCGTCTAGTTTCGGGGACCCAGTACTTC.

The chain is built from TRBV11-2 and TRBJ2-7; 9 bases agree with TRBD1. Germline V gene lookup returns CDR1 SGHAT and CDR2 FQNNGV. This CDR3 has 14 amino acids. The junction had 5 bases not matched to a gene; V was cut back by 4 bases and J by 4 bases. As DNA, the CDR3 is TGTGCCAGCAGCTGGGGGACAGGGAGTTACGAGCAGTACTTC. Its translation is CASSWGTGSYEQYF.

This clone was seen a single time. This chain uses TRBV11-2 with TRBJ2-1; possible D gene TRBD2, 6 bases. V was pared by 7 bases and J by 4 bases, with 17 bases between. The germline V gene encodes CDR1 SGHAT and CDR2 FQNNGV. The CDR3 loop spans 15 amino acids. In DNA, the CDR3 is TGTGCCAGCACCGCTCGGAGGGAATTTTACAATGAGCAGTTCTTC. Amino acids: CASTARREFYNEQFF.

V gene TRBV7-2 combines with J gene TRBJ2-1; D may be TRBD2 (6 bases). Deletions cut 5 bases from V and 0 bases from J, with 11 bases between. Germline V gene lookup returns CDR1 SGHTA and CDR2 FQGNSA. The CDR3 contains 15 residues. CDR3 nucleotides: TGTGCCAGCAGCCGTCCCGGGGGCTCCTACAATGAGCAGTTCTTC. It specifies CASSRPGGSYNEQFF.

This chain links TRBV28 with TRBJ2-2; D is unresolved. The CDR3 totals 15 residues. The germline V gene encodes CDR1 MDHEN and CDR2 SYDVKM. Trimming took 6 bases from V and 3 from J, leaving 14 bases between them. The CDR3 DNA reads TGTGCCAGCAGCGTGATGGGTAGGGACACCGGGGAGCTGTTTTTT. Its translation is CASSVMGRDTGELFF.

The chain carries TRBV7-3 and TRBJ1-2; D unresolved. Germline CDR1 SGHTA, CDR2 FQGTGA. V lost 0 bases to trimming and J lost 7 bases, with 15 bases between them. The length of the CDR3 is 15 residues. As DNA, the CDR3 is TGTGCCAGCAGCTTAACGCAGACGAATCGGGGTGGCTACACCTTC. It translates to CASSLTQTNRGGYTF.

The rearrangement uses TRBV6-2 or TRBV6-3 and TRBJ2-3; TRBD2 aligns across 13 bases. Germline lookup yields CDR1 MNHEY and CDR2 SVGEGT. The CDR3 sequence is 15 residues long. Losses at the gene ends were 2 bases for V and 6 bases for J; bases not matched to a gene: 2. The CDR3 sequence: CASSYGLAGVDTQYF. CDR3 DNA: TGTGCCAGCAGTTACGGACTAGCGGGAGTGGATACGCAGTATTTT.